The present TCR beta chain was sequenced within a study of Tregs in tolerant kidney transplant recipients. Study conclusions and caveats: The most relevant donor-specific Treg TCRbeta repertoire apparently came from expansion with activated donor B cells. The small number of patients limits these findings pending further validation. Biological reproducibility was not directly addressed, but technical replication error appeared minimal.

Some clones are missing from TCRdb's copy, which holds only in-frame ones; the method was immunoSEQ multiplex PCR. The sample records roughly 68,000 clones, 84% being singletons. A single count supports this clone. Its antigen is currently unknown. The CDR3 length is 15 residues. Germline values: CDR1 KGHSH, CDR2 LQKENI. The V and J ends lost 2 bases and 8 bases, in that order; junction bases with no gene match: 5. Unstimulated Tregs (CD4+CD25+CD127-) and CD4+CD25- non-Tregs were sorted from PBMCs. V is TRBV18 and J is TRBJ1-6; 8 bases are a match to TRBD1. The receptor comes from a human donor in good health. The material sequenced was CD4+ T cells from blood. CDR3 region: CASSPTTGADSPLHF. The CDR3 DNA reads TGTGCCAGCTCACCAACGACAGGGGCAGATTCACCCCTCCACTTT. The full variable domain, rest sourced from reference TRBV18 and TRBJ1-6, is NAGVMQNPRHLVRRRGQEARLRCSPMKGHSHVYWYRQLPEEGLKFMVYLQKENIIDESGMPKERFSAEFPKEGPSILRIQQVVRGDSAAYFCASSPTTGADSPLHFGNGTRLTVT.